The 14 T cell receptor beta chains below were found in one sample sequenced in a study of blood T cell repertoires in COVID-19. Assay used: immunoSEQ multiplex PCR; TCRdb lists only in-frame clones, some missing. This table holds fewer than 300,000 clones, about 81% found once. Sequencing used peripheral blood. Source of these receptors: a human donor with COVID-19, enrolled during active disease. The donor label of this sample is uncertain.

This chain links TRBV5-1 with TRBJ1-1; 9 bases are a match to TRBD1. CDR3 size: 15 residues. Germline lookup yields CDR1 SGHRS and CDR2 YFSETQ. With V trimmed by 3 bases and J by 5 bases, 8 bases remained unmatched. CDR3 region: CASSSTTGTGTEAFF. The CDR3 DNA reads as TGCGCCAGCAGCTCTACAACCGGGACAGGGACTGAAGCTTTCTTT.

CDR3 bases: TGTGCCAGCAGTTCCGACAGACCTAACACTGAAGCTTTCTTT. The encoded protein is CASSSDRPNTEAFF. This chain uses TRBV28 with TRBJ1-1; D might be TRBD1 (5 bases). Germline V lookup: CDR1 MDHEN, CDR2 SYDVKM. V was clipped by 4 bases and J by 2 bases, with 11 bases between them. The CDR3 covers 14 residues. The whole variable domain, filled in from reference TRBV28 and TRBJ1-1, reads DVKVTQSSRYLVKRTGEKVFLECVQDMDHENMFWYRQDPGLGLRLIYFSYDVKMKEKGDIPEGYSVSREKKERFSLILESASTNQTSMYLCASSSDRPNTEAFFGQGTRLTVV.

J is TRBJ2-3 and V is TRBV2, with 7 positions matching TRBD2. The CDR3 totals 14 residues. Germline CDR1 SNHLY, CDR2 FYNNEI. The trim removed 3 bases at V and 1 base at J, leaving 1 base unmatched. The DNA of the CDR3 is TGTGCCAGCAGTGAGGGAGGGGGCACAGATACGCAGTATTTT. Translating gives CASSEGGGTDTQYF.

The rearrangement uses TRBV19 and TRBJ2-3; 7 bases fit TRBD1. Germline lookup yields CDR1 LNHDA and CDR2 SQIVND (reference sequence). Trimming removed 4 bases from V and 5 bases from J; junction bases left unmatched: 9. The CDR3 runs 15 residues. CDR3 sequence: CASSTGQPFVDTQYF. CDR3 DNA: TGTGCCAGTAGTACGGGACAGCCCTTTGTAGATACGCAGTATTTT. The variable domain in full, completed from reference TRBV19 and TRBJ2-3, reads DGGITQSPKYLFRKEGQNVTLSCEQNLNHDAMYWYRQDPGQGLRLIYYSQIVNDFQKGDIAEGYSVSREKKESFPLTVTSAQKNPTAFYLCASSTGQPFVDTQYFGPGTRLTVL.

This sequence joins TRBV19 and TRBJ1-6; 8 bases align to TRBD1. The CDR3 is made up of 22 amino acids. Trimming took 7 bases from V and 0 from J; bases not matched to a gene: 23. Looked up from germline, CDR1 is LNHDA and CDR2 is SQIVND (reference sequence). The CDR3 sequence: CASNGQGGLIGPSSSYNSPLHF. DNA for the CDR3: TGTGCCAGTAACGGACAGGGCGGGCTAATCGGTCCTTCCAGCTCCTATAATTCACCCCTCCACTTT.

The V gene is TRBV7-3, the J gene TRBJ2-1; D ambiguous. The CDR3 loop spans 15 amino acids. Deletions cut 2 bases from V and 0 bases from J, with 8 bases between. The V gene's germline CDR1 is SGHTA and CDR2 FQGTGA. In DNA form, the CDR3 reads TGTGCCAGCAGCTTATCCCCGAGCTCCTACAATGAGCAGTTCTTC. Encoded protein: CASSLSPSSYNEQFF.

There are a few counts of this clone. This chain's CDR3 is CASSEPADTEAFF. In DNA form, the CDR3 reads TGCGCCAGCAGTGAGCCCGCGGACACTGAAGCTTTCTTT. The V call is TRBV10-2, the J call TRBJ1-1; no clear D. CDR1 is WSHSY, CDR2 SAAADI, per germline. This CDR3 has 13 amino acids. V gave up 2 bases and J gave up 3 bases, with 7 bases separating them.

The chain carries TRBV27 and TRBJ2-1, with 7 bases identical to TRBD2. The germline gives CDR1 MNHEY, CDR2 SMNVEV (reference sequence). The V segment lost 4 bases and the J segment 10 bases; nucleotides outside the gene matches: 7. The CDR3 extends over 13 amino acids. The CDR3: CASSSTLANEQFF. The CDR3 DNA reads TGTGCCAGCAGTTCCACACTAGCGAACGAGCAGTTCTTC.

V gene TRBV28 combines with J gene TRBJ2-4, with 7 bases fitting TRBD1. Germline CDR1 reads MDHEN; CDR2 reads SYDVKM. The CDR3 length is 16 residues. J was trimmed by 11 bases and V by 3 bases; bases with no gene match: 16. The CDR3 DNA reads TGTGCCAGCAGTTTCCTCCCCTCCGACAGGGTAGCCCTTCAGTACTTC. It is translated as CASSFLPSDRVALQYF.

The chain joins TRBV6-5 to TRBJ2-1, with TRBD2 matching over 9 bases. V lost 6 bases to trimming and J lost 13 bases; unmatched junction nucleotides: 10. The CDR3 spans 13 residues. Germline loops: CDR1 MNHEY, CDR2 SVGAGI. CDR3 bases: TGTGCCAGCAGGGGAGGGACTAGCCAAAGACAGTTCTTC. Protein sequence: CASRGGTSQRQFF.

The genes are TRBV7-2 and TRBJ2-7; D remains unclear. This CDR3 contains 13 residues. V was pared by 0 bases and J by 5 bases, with 8 bases between. Germline V gene lookup returns CDR1 SGHTA and CDR2 FQGNSA. CDR3 loop: CASSLAPRNEQYF. The CDR3 coding sequence is TGTGCCAGCAGCTTAGCTCCCAGAAACGAGCAGTACTTC. Combining the CDR3 with reference TRBV7-2 and TRBJ2-7 gives the whole variable domain GAGVSQSPSNKVTEKGKDVELRCDPISGHTALYWYRQSLGQGLEFLIYFQGNSAPDKSGLPSDRFSAERTGGSVSTLTIQRTQQEDSAVYLCASSLAPRNEQYFGPGTRLTVT.

This chain uses TRBV4-2 with TRBJ2-5; possibly TRBD2 for D (7 bases). Germline CDR1 reads LGHNA; CDR2 reads YNFKEQ. The V end lost 1 base, the J end lost 2 bases, and 14 bases lay between the germline ends. There are 16 residues in the CDR3. The CDR3 is CASSQGYREGQETQYF. CDR3 nucleotide sequence: TGTGCCAGCAGCCAAGGATACAGGGAGGGGCAAGAGACCCAGTACTTC.

The chain joins TRBV5-5 to TRBJ2-5; 10 positions agree with TRBD1. The CDR3 totals 15 residues. Germline CDR1 SGHKS, CDR2 YYEKEE (reference sequence). Germline trimming cut 4 bases from V and 1 base from J; bases unmatched to any gene: 4. The CDR3, as DNA: TGTGCCAGCAGCCGTGGACAGGGGGTCCAAGAGACCCAGTACTTC. Translated: CASSRGQGVQETQYF.

This chain uses TRBV7-2 with TRBJ2-7, with D tentatively TRBD2 (6 bases). The CDR3 has 13 residues. The V end lost 5 bases, the J end lost 12 bases, and 20 bases lay between the germline ends. Germline V gene sequence: CDR1 SGHTA, CDR2 FQGNSA. CDR3 DNA: TGTGCCAGCAGCCCGTCGGGGGAGTCTGGCATGTACTTC. The encoded protein is CASSPSGESGMYF. Full variable domain (outside the CDR3, taken from reference TRBV7-2 and TRBJ2-7): GAGVSQSPSNKVTEKGKDVELRCDPISGHTALYWYRQSLGQGLEFLIYFQGNSAPDKSGLPSDRFSAERTGGSVSTLTIQRTQQEDSAVYLCASSPSGESGMYFGPGTRLTVT.